Shown below are 12 T cell receptor beta chains from a single sample sequenced in a study of cytomegalovirus exposure and HLA in healthy donors. Primers included in the PCR were 60 Vbeta and 13 Jbeta primers. The table came from immunoSEQ multiplex PCR; TCRdb's copy has only in-frame clones and leaves some out. This table holds 150,000 to 200,000 clones, around 83% found once. The sample consisted of PBMCs. The receptors shown here come from a man between 45 and 60 years old in good health and CMV-seropositive.

The rearrangement joins TRBV19 to TRBJ2-7, with D unresolved. Germline V gene data show CDR1 as LNHDA and CDR2 as SQIVND (reference sequence). The CDR3 covers 13 residues. The V and J ends lost 1 base and 2 bases respectively, with 6 bases between them. The CDR3 spells CASSIAGTYEQYF. CDR3 in DNA: TGTGCCAGTAGTATAGCAGGTACCTACGAGCAGTACTTC.

For this clone: One end of the junction varies from germline; a read error may be responsible. The J gene is TRBJ2-5, the V gene TRBV9, with D possibly being TRBD1 (5 bases). Germline CDR1 is SGDLS and CDR2 is YYNGEE. This CDR3 is built from 15 residues. The CDR3 region has the DNA TGTGCCAGCAGCGTATATCAGGGCGCAGGAGAGACCCAGCACTTC. The encoded protein is CASSVYQGAGETQHF.

This chain connects TRBV7-9 to TRBJ1-4; 11 bases are shared with TRBD1. Germline V CDR1 and CDR2: SEHNR, FQNEAQ (reference sequence). This CDR3 has 16 residues. Trimming took 5 bases from V and 2 from J; bases not matched to a gene: 4. The CDR3 nucleotides read TGTGCCAGCAGCCTCCGGGACAGGGGGACTAATGAAAAACTGTTTTTT. It yields the protein CASSLRDRGTNEKLFF.

This clone was detected only a few times. The chain carries TRBV5-6 and TRBJ2-7; D unclear. The V gene's germline CDR1 is SGHDT and CDR2 YYEEEE. The CDR3 loop spans 12 amino acids. Trimming left V 0 bases short and J 6 bases short, with 7 bases between. Here the CDR3 reads CASSLAVSEQYF. CDR3 nucleotides: TGTGCCAGCAGCTTGGCCGTATCCGAGCAGTACTTC.

The chain employs TRBV14 and TRBJ2-7, with no clear D. V was shortened by 1 base and J by 3 bases, with 13 bases between the two germline ends. CDR3 length equals 15 residues. CDR1 and CDR2 from the germline V gene are SGHDN and FVKESK. CDR3 nucleotide sequence: TGTGCCAGCAGCCAAGTATCTAGTGGAGACTACGAGCAGTACTTC. Residues: CASSQVSSGDYEQYF.

This chain uses TRBV7-8 with TRBJ1-2, with unresolved D. CDR1 and CDR2 (germline): SGHVS, FQNEAQ. The CDR3 is 15 amino acids. Deletions cut 1 base from V and 4 bases from J, with 13 bases between. CDR3 sequence reads: CASSLDGGPLYGYTF. CDR3 in DNA: TGTGCCAGCAGCTTAGACGGAGGACCCCTCTATGGCTACACCTTC.

CDR3 coding DNA: TGTGCCAGCAGTTTACAGGGGGCTAACTATGGCTACACCTTC. It is translated as CASSLQGANYGYTF. The chain uses TRBV28 and TRBJ1-2; 7 nucleotides match TRBD1. This CDR3 is built from 14 residues. Germline V lookup: CDR1 MDHEN, CDR2 SYDVKM. Trimming cost V 2 bases and J 0 bases; bases outside gene matches: 0.

The genes are TRBV29-1 and TRBJ2-7, with D uncertain. V was clipped by 7 bases and J by 0 bases, with 7 bases between them. The CDR3 loop spans 11 amino acids. The germline CDR1 and CDR2 sequences are SQVTM and ANQGSEA. This CDR3 is CSASDSYEQYF. The CDR3 nucleotides read TGCAGCGCCAGCGACTCCTACGAGCAGTACTTC.

This clone was observed a few times. Other DNA variants within this sample encode the same CDR3. The genes are TRBV5-1 and TRBJ2-7; 7 positions agree with TRBD1. Germline V gene sequence: CDR1 SGHRS, CDR2 YFSETQ. J was trimmed by 3 bases and V by 0 bases; bases with no gene match: 3. The CDR3 covers 14 residues. CDR3 in DNA: TGCGCCAGCAGCTTGGCCCCAGGGGGCTACGAGCAGTACTTC. Amino acids: CASSLAPGGYEQYF.

The CDR3 nucleotides are TGTGCCAGCAGCAAGGACAGGGGGCGCGATATCACCGGGGAGCTGTTTTTT. Encoded protein: CASSKDRGRDITGELFF. This chain uses TRBV9 with TRBJ2-2; 11 bases are shared with TRBD1. V was pared by 4 bases and J by 4 bases, with 9 bases of the junction left unmatched. Germline CDR1 is SGDLS and CDR2 is YYNGEE. This CDR3 region has 17 residues. Looking up the rest from reference TRBV9 and TRBJ2-2 gives the full variable domain: DSGVTQTPKHLITATGQRVTLRCSPRSGDLSVYWYQQSLDQGLQFLIQYYNGEERAKGNILERFSAQQFPDLHSELNLSSLELGDSALYFCASSKDRGRDITGELFFGEGSRLTVL.

This chain connects TRBV27 to TRBJ2-5; D tentatively fits TRBD1 or TRBD2 (9 bases each). Germline V gives CDR1 MNHEY, CDR2 SMNVEV (reference sequence). V gave up 5 bases and J gave up 5 bases, with 24 bases separating them. There are 17 residues in the CDR3. Written as DNA, the CDR3 is TGTGCCAGCAGTGCATACAGGGGGCTCGGACTAGCGGAGACCCAGTACTTC. It codes for CASSAYRGLGLAETQYF.

V and J are TRBV2 and TRBJ2-7; possibly TRBD2 for D (5 bases). The germline gives CDR1 SNHLY, CDR2 FYNNEI. The CDR3 length is 13 residues. Trimming took off 7 bases at V and 1 base at J, with 11 bases between the two ends. CDR3 nucleotides: TGTGCCAGCACCCCTCCGGGGTCCTACGAGCAGTACTTC. This encodes CASTPPGSYEQYF.